The present T cell receptor (beta chain) was sequenced within a study of Ad26.COV2.S vaccination and SARS-CoV-2 variants. General observations from the study: Vaccine recipients had higher spike-specific TCR breadth than placebo recipients.

Treatment specified: 15 to 20 received Ad26.COV2.S at low or high dose, single or two shots; 5 received placebo; per-sample allocation not given. On day 63 after the first injection, vaccine and placebo recipients gave samples. Concerning this clone: Its target is unknown.

Some clones are missing from TCRdb's copy, which holds only in-frame ones; the method was immunoSEQ multiplex PCR. The sample shows roughly 700,000 clones, about 89% of them seen only once. Sequences were derived from peripheral blood, sampled in a trial of Ad26.COV2.S vaccine versus placebo. This TCR was sampled from a person between 18 and 59 years old who received the Ad26.COV2.S COVID-19 vaccine or a placebo.

The CDR3 loop reads CASKRQGDGTGELFF. The CDR3, as DNA: TGTGCCAGCAAGAGGCAGGGGGATGGCACCGGGGAGCTGTTTTTT. The chain links TRBV14 to TRBJ2-2; 7 nucleotides agree with TRBD1. With 7 bases clipped from V and 4 bases from J, the junction kept 9 bases outside the gene matches. The germline V gene has CDR1 SGHDN and CDR2 FVKESK. The CDR3 is 15 residues long.